This TCR beta chain originates from a study of response to subunit inactivated influenza vaccine. Overall study results and limits: Authors suggested seasonal influenza vaccinations each recruit few new T cells.

This clonotype appeared a few times. As yet, its antigen is unknown. TCRdb processed the RT-PCR reads anew with MiXCR; each CDR3 protein has one entry. The repertoire has 500,000 to 550,000 distinct CDR3 sequences, under 9% of them found once; the top ten carry over 10%. The germline CDR1 and CDR2 sequences are SGHKS and YYEKEE (reference sequence). Trimming pared 2 bases from V and 7 bases from J, leaving 10 bases between. The CDR3 spans 12 residues. This specimen consisted of PBMCs from blood, obtained about 23 months after vaccination. The receptor comes from a man aged 45-69 years who received an inactivated influenza vaccine. The chain couples TRBV5-5 to TRBJ2-7, with a tentative D call TRBD1 (6 bases). CDR3 in amino acids: CASSFDRFEQYF. The CDR3 DNA reads as TGTGCCAGCAGCTTCGACAGGTTTGAGCAGTACTTC. The complete variable domain, with remaining parts taken from reference TRBV5-5 and TRBJ2-7, reads DAGVTQSPTHLIKTRGQQVTLRCSPISGHKSVSWYQQVLGQGPQFIFQYYEKEERGRGNFPDRFSARQFPNYSSELNVNALLLGDSALYLCASSFDRFEQYFGPGTRLTVT.